This T cell receptor beta chain was sequenced in a study of CD8+ T cells in alopecia areata. Whole-study context: Tofacitinib exposure lasted 6 to 18 months, followed by 6 months off drug. Study conclusions and caveats: Tissue-resident alphabeta T cells belonging to normal skin likewise get sequenced within scalp specimens. Lesional scalp, especially alopecia totalis/universalis, showed higher clonality than normal scalp.

Turning to this clone: As yet, its antigen is unknown.

Individuals with alopecia areata gave both lesional scalp punch biopsies and peripheral blood for collection. Sequencing templates came from extracted RNA that was reverse transcribed into cDNA. Libraries were prepared by immunoSEQ multiplex PCR; TCRdb keeps only in-frame clonotypes and omits some of them. The sample yields approximately 100,000 clones, under 45% seen once. CDR3 length: 14 amino acids. Per the germline V gene, CDR1 is GTSNPN and CDR2 is SVGIG (reference sequence). Trimming cost V 4 bases and J 2 bases; bases outside gene matches: 8. The receptor comes from a human donor with alopecia areata. V is TRBV30 and J is TRBJ2-7; 7 bases are a match to TRBD1. Material: CD4+ T cells sorted from blood. The CDR3 DNA sequence: TGTGCCTGGAACCCGACAGGGAACCCCTACGAGCAGTACTTC. Amino acid sequence: CAWNPTGNPYEQYF.